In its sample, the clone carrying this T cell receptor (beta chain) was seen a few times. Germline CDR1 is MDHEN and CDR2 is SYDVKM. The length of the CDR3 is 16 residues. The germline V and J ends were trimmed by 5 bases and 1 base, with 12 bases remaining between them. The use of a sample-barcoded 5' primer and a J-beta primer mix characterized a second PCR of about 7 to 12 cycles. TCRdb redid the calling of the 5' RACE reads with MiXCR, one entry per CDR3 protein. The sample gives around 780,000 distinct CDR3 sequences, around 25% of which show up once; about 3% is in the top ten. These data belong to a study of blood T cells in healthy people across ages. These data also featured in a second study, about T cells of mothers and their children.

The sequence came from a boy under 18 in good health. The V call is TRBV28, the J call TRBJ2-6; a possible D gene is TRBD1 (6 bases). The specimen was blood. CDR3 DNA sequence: TGTGCCAGCAGTACTCCTGGACAGTCTGGGGCCAACGTCCTGACTTTC. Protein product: CASSTPGQSGANVLTF.